This section outlines one TCR beta chain sequence together with its context. Its antigen is unknown. From around 3.5 ug of total RNA, each TCR library was prepared. Each CDR3 protein gets one entry in TCRdb, which reprocessed the 5' RACE reads and gives no DNA. The repertoire table contains some 210,000 distinct CDR3 sequences. This specimen comes from a study of monozygotic twins with inflammatory bowel disease. General study points: Any single strong signal or clonotype tied to IBD lacked support.

There are 13 residues in the CDR3. CDR1 and CDR2 (germline): MNHEY, SVGAGI. This TCR was recovered from a human donor with ulcerative colitis or Crohn's disease, or a healthy co-twin of an affected twin (not recorded which). The specimen sequenced was blood. The V and J genes are TRBV6-5 and TRBJ2-2. The CDR3: CASSTGFTGELFF.